These 23 T cell receptor beta chains share one sample of origin, sequenced in a study of blood T cell repertoires in COVID-19. Sequenced by immunoSEQ multiplex PCR; TCRdb stores in-frame clones only, minus some. The sample has 250,000 to 350,000 clones; about 88% are singletons. The sequencing input was PBMCs or T cells enriched from blood (not recorded which). The receptor source for this set is a woman aged 50 to 60 who had recovered from COVID-19.

This clone was counted only a few times. J is TRBJ1-5 and V is TRBV3-1 (or the pseudogene TRBV3-2), with D unresolved. The CDR3 consists of 14 residues. Germline CDR1 is LGHDT and CDR2 is YNNKEL (reference sequence). Trimming cost V 5 bases and J 0 bases, with 8 bases left between them. The CDR3 DNA reads TGTGCCAGCAGCTTGACTTATAGCAATCAGCCCCAGCATTTT. Translation: CASSLTYSNQPQHF.

The chain uses TRBV6-5 and TRBJ2-5; D might be TRBD2 (5 bases). Per germline, CDR1 MNHEY and CDR2 SVGAGI. The V end lost 6 bases, the J end lost 5 bases, and 16 bases lay between the germline ends. The CDR3 is 14 residues long. In DNA, the CDR3 is TGTGCCAGCAGCCGCGACGGGCAGCGGGAGACCCAGTACTTC. It yields the protein CASSRDGQRETQYF.

This chain's CDR3 is CASSLASAVEKLFF. Here the CDR3 DNA reads TGTGCCAGCAGTTTAGCGAGTGCCGTTGAAAAACTGTTTTTT. The J gene is TRBJ1-4, the V gene TRBV28, with unresolved D. The CDR3 has 14 amino acids. Germline values: CDR1 MDHEN, CDR2 SYDVKM. The V gene lost 2 bases and the J gene lost 7 bases, with 11 bases spanning the gap.

V is TRBV28 and J is TRBJ1-5; 9 nucleotides agree with TRBD1. J was trimmed by 9 bases and V by 2 bases; bases with no gene match: 11. The CDR3 loop spans 16 amino acids. CDR1 MDHEN and CDR2 SYDVKM come from the germline V gene. The DNA of the CDR3 is TGTGCCAGCAGTTTAGGGCGGGGACAGGGTTTAGGGCCCCAGCATTTT. Protein sequence: CASSLGRGQGLGPQHF.

The chain has TRBV28 and TRBJ1-4; 11 positions match TRBD1. Trimming at V came to 7 bases and at J to 0 bases, leaving 4 bases not matched to a gene. The CDR3 length is 16 residues. Per the germline V gene, CDR1 is MDHEN and CDR2 is SYDVKM. The CDR3: CASTRTGGTTNEKLFF. As DNA, the CDR3 is TGTGCCAGCACCCGGACAGGGGGCACAACTAATGAAAAACTGTTTTTT.

This chain joins TRBV11-2 and TRBJ1-6; perhaps TRBD1 as D (5 bases). V lost 1 base to trimming and J lost 7 bases, with 20 bases between them. CDR1 SGHAT and CDR2 FQNNGV come from the germline V gene. The CDR3 extends over 18 amino acids. CDR3 coding DNA: TGTGCCAGCAGCTTAGTAGTTAGGACATCGGAGGGGAATTCACCCCTCCACTTT. Translation: CASSLVVRTSEGNSPLHF.

The J gene is TRBJ2-7, the V gene TRBV7-2; TRBD2 matches at 7 bases. J gave up 4 bases and V 3 bases, and 3 bases lay outside the gene matches. Germline-derived CDR1 and CDR2 are SGHTA and FQGNSA. The CDR3 runs 13 residues. The CDR3 sequence: CASSLTSWYEQYF. The CDR3 DNA reads TGTGCCAGCAGCTTGACTAGCTGGTACGAGCAGTACTTC.

To note about this clone: The sample has other DNA sequences that encode this CDR3 too. The CDR3 spells CASSRQGNQPQHF. The DNA for the CDR3 is TGTGCCAGCAGTAGACAGGGGAATCAGCCCCAGCATTTT. V usage is TRBV28 and J usage is TRBJ1-5; 8 nucleotides line up with TRBD1. The J segment lost 4 bases and the V segment lost 5 bases, leaving 1 base of the junction unmatched. This CDR3 comprises 13 residues. Germline CDR1 is MDHEN and CDR2 is SYDVKM.

V is TRBV18 and J is TRBJ2-7; 9 nucleotides line up with TRBD1. CDR3 length equals 14 residues. Losses at the gene ends were 5 bases for V and 3 bases for J; bases not matched to a gene: 5. Germline V gene lookup returns CDR1 KGHSH and CDR2 LQKENI. The CDR3 here is CASSSRDRDYEQYF. The CDR3 DNA reads TGTGCCAGCTCATCCCGGGACAGGGACTACGAGCAGTACTTC.

V usage is TRBV28 and J usage is TRBJ1-2, with 7 bases that match TRBD1. V lost 5 bases to trimming and J lost 4 bases; unmatched junction nucleotides: 10. The CDR3 totals 15 residues. Germline CDR1 is MDHEN and CDR2 is SYDVKM. CDR3 loop: CASSTRDSAGYGYTF. The CDR3 nucleotides are TGTGCCAGCAGTACCCGGGACAGCGCCGGCTATGGCTACACCTTC.

The rearrangement joins TRBV28 to TRBJ2-1, with TRBD2 matching over 13 bases. The germline gives CDR1 MDHEN, CDR2 SYDVKM. The CDR3 consists of 17 residues. The V and J ends lost 6 bases and 2 bases, in that order; junction bases with no gene match: 7. The CDR3 bases are TGTGCCAGCAGCACTAGCGGGAGGGCCCTTCCCTACAATGAGCAGTTCTTC. This sequence encodes CASSTSGRALPYNEQFF.

The chain has TRBV7-3 and TRBJ2-5; a possible D gene is TRBD2 (6 bases). Trimming removed 3 bases from V and 2 bases from J, with 10 bases in between. The CDR3 sequence is 14 residues long. Germline values: CDR1 SGHTA, CDR2 FQGTGA. Here the CDR3 reads CASSLGGAQETQYF. The DNA of the CDR3 is TGTGCCAGCAGCTTGGGCGGGGCTCAAGAGACCCAGTACTTC.

V and J are TRBV7-3 and TRBJ2-1; D gene ambiguous. This CDR3 comprises 17 residues. The V gene lost 5 bases and the J gene lost 7 bases, with 24 bases spanning the gap. The germline V gene has CDR1 SGHTA and CDR2 FQGTGA. CDR3 amino acids: CASSPRPTFILGNEQFF. The CDR3 DNA reads TGTGCCAGCAGCCCGCGACCGACTTTCATCTTGGGTAATGAGCAGTTCTTC.

This chain uses TRBV6-2 or TRBV6-3 with TRBJ2-6; tentative D call: TRBD1 (6 bases). This CDR3 region has 18 residues. CDR1 and CDR2 (germline): MNHEY, SVGEGT. Trimming took 0 bases from V and 1 from J, leaving 13 bases between them. CDR3: CASSYSARGVSGANVLTF. The CDR3 bases are TGTGCCAGCAGTTACTCGGCCAGGGGCGTATCTGGGGCCAACGTCCTGACTTTC.

CDR3 bases: TGTGCCAGCTCAGGCGGACAGAACTCCTACGAGCAGTACTTC. It specifies CASSGGQNSYEQYF. This chain uses TRBV18 with TRBJ2-7; D is possibly TRBD1 (6 bases). This CDR3 contains 14 residues. CDR1 and CDR2 from the germline V gene are KGHSH and LQKENI. With 5 bases removed from V and 0 bases from J, the gap between germline ends came to 11 bases.

The table lists this clone with a count of one. V gene TRBV19 combines with J gene TRBJ2-6, with D unresolved. The CDR3 length is 12 residues. Germline V CDR1 and CDR2: LNHDA, SQIVND (reference sequence). The ends were cut back, 5 bases at V and 3 bases at J, with 2 bases in the middle. CDR3 in amino acids: CASSLGANVLTF. The CDR3 bases are TGTGCCAGTAGTCTTGGGGCCAACGTCCTGACTTTC.

The V call is TRBV7-2, the J call TRBJ2-3, with TRBD2 matching 9 bases. J was trimmed by 1 base and V by 2 bases; bases with no gene match: 13. Germline V gene lookup returns CDR1 SGHTA and CDR2 FQGNSA. The CDR3 is 19 residues long. The CDR3 spells CASSLFFSGGRAGTDTQYF. The CDR3 nucleotides are TGTGCCAGCAGCTTATTCTTTTCTGGCGGGAGGGCCGGCACAGATACGCAGTATTTT.

The chain couples TRBV9 to TRBJ2-6, with D hard to call. CDR1 is SGDLS and CDR2 is YYNGEE in the germline V gene. There are 16 residues in the CDR3. Trimming removed 1 base at V and 1 base at J, with 9 bases between. As DNA, the CDR3 is TGTGCCAGCAGCGTACATGACATTTCTGGGGCCAACGTCCTGACTTTC. Protein: CASSVHDISGANVLTF. Full variable domain (missing parts from reference TRBV9 and TRBJ2-6): DSGVTQTPKHLITATGQRVTLRCSPRSGDLSVYWYQQSLDQGLQFLIQYYNGEERAKGNILERFSAQQFPDLHSELNLSSLELGDSALYFCASSVHDISGANVLTFGAGSRLTVL.

As to this clone: The junction differs from germline at one of its ends, possibly a read error. The CDR3 DNA reads TGTGCCAGCACCTTGGACAGCAAGAACACTGAAGCTTTCTTT. Translation gives CASTLDSKNTEAFF. The chain uses TRBV5-5 and TRBJ1-1, with a tentative D call TRBD1 (6 bases). CDR1 and CDR2 from the germline V gene are SGHKS and YYEKEE (reference sequence). The CDR3 extends over 14 amino acids.

This chain joins TRBV6-1 and TRBJ1-6; possible D gene TRBD1, 5 bases. CDR3 length: 11 amino acids. Trimming left V 6 bases short and J 16 bases short, with 13 bases between. Looked up from germline, CDR1 is MNHNS and CDR2 is SASEGT. CDR3 in amino acids: CASRNLGELHF. Written as DNA, the CDR3 is TGTGCCAGCAGGAACTTAGGGGAACTCCACTTT.

The chain recombines TRBV15 with TRBJ2-1; D is unclear. Germline V gives CDR1 LNHNV, CDR2 YYDKDF (reference sequence). The CDR3 is 14 amino acids. V dropped 0 bases and J dropped 4 bases, with 7 bases sitting between them. The CDR3 loop is CATSRETGYNEQFF. The CDR3 region has the DNA TGTGCCACCAGCAGAGAGACTGGATACAATGAGCAGTTCTTC.

J is TRBJ2-5 and V is TRBV4-2; 9 nucleotides match TRBD1. The CDR3 totals 14 residues. CDR1 and CDR2 from the germline V gene are LGHNA and YNFKEQ. The V segment lost 3 bases and the J segment 5 bases; nucleotides outside the gene matches: 4. CDR3 residues: CASSHVGTGETQYF. CDR3 bases: TGTGCCAGCAGCCACGTCGGGACAGGGGAGACCCAGTACTTC.

The chain carries TRBV30 and TRBJ2-3, with D possibly matching TRBD2 (6 bases). V was pared by 5 bases and J by 1 base, with 7 bases between. The germline gives CDR1 GTSNPN, CDR2 SVGIG (reference sequence). This CDR3 is built from 12 residues. The CDR3: CAWRRGTDTQYF. Here the CDR3 DNA reads TGTGCCTGGCGGAGGGGCACAGATACGCAGTATTTT.